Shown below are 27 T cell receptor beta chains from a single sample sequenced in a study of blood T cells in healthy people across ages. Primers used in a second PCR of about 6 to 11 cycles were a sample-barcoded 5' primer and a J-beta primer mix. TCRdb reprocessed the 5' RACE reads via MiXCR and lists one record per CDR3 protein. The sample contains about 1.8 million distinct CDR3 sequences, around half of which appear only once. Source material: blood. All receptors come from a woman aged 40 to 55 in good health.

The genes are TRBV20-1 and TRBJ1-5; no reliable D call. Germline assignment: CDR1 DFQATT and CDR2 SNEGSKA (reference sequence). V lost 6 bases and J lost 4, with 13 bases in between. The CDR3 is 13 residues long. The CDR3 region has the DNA TGCAGTGCCCCTAGGTGGGGAAATCAGCCCCAGCATTTT. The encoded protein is CSAPRWGNQPQHF.

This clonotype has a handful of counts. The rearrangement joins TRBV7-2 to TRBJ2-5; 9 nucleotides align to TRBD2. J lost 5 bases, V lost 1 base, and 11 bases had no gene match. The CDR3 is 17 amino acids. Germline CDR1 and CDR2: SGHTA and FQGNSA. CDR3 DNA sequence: TGTGCCAGCAGCTTAGATGGCGGGGGGGCCGTCGTGGAGACCCAGTACTTC. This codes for CASSLDGGGAVVETQYF.

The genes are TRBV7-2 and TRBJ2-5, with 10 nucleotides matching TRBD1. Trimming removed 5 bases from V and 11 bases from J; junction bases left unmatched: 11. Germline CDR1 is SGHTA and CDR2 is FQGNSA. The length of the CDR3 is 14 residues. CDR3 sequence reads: CASSPSTTGGKQYF. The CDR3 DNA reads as TGTGCCAGCAGCCCATCGACGACAGGGGGCAAGCAGTACTTC.

Here the CDR3 reads CASSRQGRLEQYF. CDR3 nucleotides: TGTGCCAGCAGTCGTCAAGGTCGATTGGAGCAGTACTTC. V is TRBV28 and J is TRBJ2-5, with no clear D. Per the germline V gene, CDR1 is MDHEN and CDR2 is SYDVKM. The V and J ends lost 5 bases and 11 bases respectively, with 18 bases between them. There are 13 residues in the CDR3.

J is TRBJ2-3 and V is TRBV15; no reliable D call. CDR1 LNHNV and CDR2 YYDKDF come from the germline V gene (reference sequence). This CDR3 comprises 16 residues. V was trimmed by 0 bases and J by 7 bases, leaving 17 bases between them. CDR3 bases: TGTGCCACCAGCAGAGAGAGGTCGCAGGCTTTGTATACGCAGTATTTT. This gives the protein CATSRERSQALYTQYF.

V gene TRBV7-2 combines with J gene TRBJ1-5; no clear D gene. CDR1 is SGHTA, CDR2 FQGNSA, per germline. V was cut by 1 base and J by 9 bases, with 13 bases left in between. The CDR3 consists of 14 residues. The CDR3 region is CASSLDVAQRPQHF. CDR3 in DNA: TGTGCCAGCAGCTTAGATGTCGCGCAACGGCCCCAGCATTTT.

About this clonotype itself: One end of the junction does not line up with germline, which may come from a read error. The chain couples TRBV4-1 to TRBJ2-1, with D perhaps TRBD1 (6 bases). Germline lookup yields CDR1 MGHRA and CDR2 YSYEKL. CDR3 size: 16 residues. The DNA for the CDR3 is TGCGCCAGCAGCGAAGAAGGGGGACGACCGTACAATGAGCAGTTCTTC. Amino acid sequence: CASSEEGGRPYNEQFF.

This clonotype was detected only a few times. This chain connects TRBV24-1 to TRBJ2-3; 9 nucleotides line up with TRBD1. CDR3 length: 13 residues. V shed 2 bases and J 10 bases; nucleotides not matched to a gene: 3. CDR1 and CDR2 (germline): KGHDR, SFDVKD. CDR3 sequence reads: CATSDWDREAQYF. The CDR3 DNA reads TGTGCCACCAGTGATTGGGACAGGGAGGCGCAGTATTTT.

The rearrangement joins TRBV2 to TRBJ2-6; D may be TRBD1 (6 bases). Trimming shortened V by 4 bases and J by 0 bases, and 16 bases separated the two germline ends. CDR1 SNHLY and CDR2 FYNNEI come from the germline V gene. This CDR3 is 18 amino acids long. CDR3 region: CASSAQGPSPSGANVLTF. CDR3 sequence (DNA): TGTGCCAGCAGTGCACAGGGTCCGTCCCCCTCTGGGGCCAACGTCCTGACTTTC.

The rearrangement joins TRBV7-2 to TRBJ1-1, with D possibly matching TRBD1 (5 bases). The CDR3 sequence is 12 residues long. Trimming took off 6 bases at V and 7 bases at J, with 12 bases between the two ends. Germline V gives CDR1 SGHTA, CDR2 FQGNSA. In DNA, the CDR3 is TGTGCCAGCAGAGAAAACCAGGGTGAAGCTTTCTTT. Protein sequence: CASRENQGEAFF.

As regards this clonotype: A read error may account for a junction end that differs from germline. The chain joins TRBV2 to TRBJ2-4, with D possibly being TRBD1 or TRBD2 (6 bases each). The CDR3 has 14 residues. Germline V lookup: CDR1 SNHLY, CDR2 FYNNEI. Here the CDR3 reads CGSRRDIAKNIQYF. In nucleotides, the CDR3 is TGTGGCAGCAGGAGGGACATAGCCAAAAACATTCAGTACTTC.

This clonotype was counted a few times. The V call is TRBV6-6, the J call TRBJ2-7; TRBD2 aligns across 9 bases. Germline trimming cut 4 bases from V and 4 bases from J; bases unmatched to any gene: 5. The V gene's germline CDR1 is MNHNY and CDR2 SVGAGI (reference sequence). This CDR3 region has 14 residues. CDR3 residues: CASSSVAGDYEQYF. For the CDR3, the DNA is TGTGCCAGCAGTTCTGTAGCGGGGGATTACGAGCAGTACTTC.

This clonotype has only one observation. CDR3 sequence (DNA): TGCAGTGCTAGAGACACTGAGAACACTGAAGCTTTCTTT. This sequence encodes CSARDTENTEAFF. The chain couples TRBV20-1 to TRBJ1-1, with D uncertain. Germline V gene sequence: CDR1 DFQATT, CDR2 SNEGSKA (reference sequence). This CDR3 is built from 13 residues. The V end lost 0 bases, the J end lost 1 base, and 6 bases lay between the germline ends.

CDR3 nucleotides: TGTGCCAGCAGTTACTCGACGTCGAAGCCCGCTACTAATGAAAAACTGTTTTTT. Translated, it gives CASSYSTSKPATNEKLFF. The chain joins TRBV6-2 or TRBV6-3 to TRBJ1-4, with D unclear. V dropped 0 bases and J dropped 2 bases, with 16 bases sitting between them. Per the germline V gene, CDR1 is MNHEY and CDR2 is SVGEGT. The CDR3 is made up of 18 amino acids.

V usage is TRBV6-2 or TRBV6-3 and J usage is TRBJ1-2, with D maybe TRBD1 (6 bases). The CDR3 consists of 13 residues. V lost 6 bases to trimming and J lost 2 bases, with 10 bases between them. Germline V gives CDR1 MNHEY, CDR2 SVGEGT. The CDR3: CASRTTGNYGYTF. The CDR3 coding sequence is TGTGCCAGCAGGACCACAGGGAACTATGGCTACACCTTC.

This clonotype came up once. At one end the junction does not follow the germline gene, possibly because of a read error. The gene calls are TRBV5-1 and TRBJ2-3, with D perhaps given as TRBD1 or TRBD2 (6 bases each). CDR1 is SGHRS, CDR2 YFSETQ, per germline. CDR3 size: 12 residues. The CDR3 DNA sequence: TGCGTCAGCCGGGGGCGTGGAGATACGCAGTATTTT. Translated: CVSRGRGDTQYF.

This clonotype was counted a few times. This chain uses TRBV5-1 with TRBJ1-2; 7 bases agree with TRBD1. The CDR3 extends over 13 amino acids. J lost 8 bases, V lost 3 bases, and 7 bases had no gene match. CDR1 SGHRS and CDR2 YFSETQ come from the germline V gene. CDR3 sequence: CASSSTGEYGYTF. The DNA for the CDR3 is TGCGCCAGCAGCTCCACAGGGGAATACGGCTACACCTTC.

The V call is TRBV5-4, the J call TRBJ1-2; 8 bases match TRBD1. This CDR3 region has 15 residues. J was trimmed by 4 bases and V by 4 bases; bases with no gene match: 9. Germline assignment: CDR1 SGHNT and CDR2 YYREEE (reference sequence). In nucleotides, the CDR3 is TGTGCCAGCAGCGAATCCGGGACAGGCATCTATGGCTACACCTTC. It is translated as CASSESGTGIYGYTF.

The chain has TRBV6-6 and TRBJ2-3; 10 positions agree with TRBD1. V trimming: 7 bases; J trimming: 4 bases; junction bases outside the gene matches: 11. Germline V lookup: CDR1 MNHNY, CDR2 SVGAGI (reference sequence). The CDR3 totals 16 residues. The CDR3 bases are TGTGCCAGCACTAAGGCCGGGACAGGGGCGTCAGATACGCAGTATTTT. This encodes CASTKAGTGASDTQYF.

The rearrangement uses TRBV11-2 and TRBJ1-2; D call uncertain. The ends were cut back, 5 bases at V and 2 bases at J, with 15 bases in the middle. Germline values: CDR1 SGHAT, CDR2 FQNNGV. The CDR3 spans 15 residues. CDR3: CASSVSRAQNYGYTF. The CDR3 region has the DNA TGTGCCAGCAGCGTTTCCCGGGCCCAAAACTATGGCTACACCTTC.

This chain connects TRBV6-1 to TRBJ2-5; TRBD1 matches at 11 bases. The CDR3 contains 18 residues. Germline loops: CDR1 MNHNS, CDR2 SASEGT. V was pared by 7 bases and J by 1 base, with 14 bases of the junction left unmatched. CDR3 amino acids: CASTGQGASFFTQETQYF. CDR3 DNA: TGTGCCAGCACCGGACAGGGGGCTTCTTTTTTTACCCAAGAGACCCAGTACTTC.

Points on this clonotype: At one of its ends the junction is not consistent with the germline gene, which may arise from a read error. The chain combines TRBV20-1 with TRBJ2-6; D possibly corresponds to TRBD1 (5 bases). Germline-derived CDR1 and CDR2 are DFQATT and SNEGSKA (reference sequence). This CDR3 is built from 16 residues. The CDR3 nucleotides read TGCAGCGCCCGAGGACGTCTGCACTCTGGGGCCAGCGTCCTGACTTTC. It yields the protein CSARGRLHSGASVLTF.

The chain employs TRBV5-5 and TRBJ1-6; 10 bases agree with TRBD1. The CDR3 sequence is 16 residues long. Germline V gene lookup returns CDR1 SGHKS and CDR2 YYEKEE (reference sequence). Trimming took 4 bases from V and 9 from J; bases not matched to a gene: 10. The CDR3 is CASSLSTGGKVSPLHF. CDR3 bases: TGTGCCAGCAGCCTCTCGACAGGGGGCAAAGTTTCACCCCTCCACTTT.

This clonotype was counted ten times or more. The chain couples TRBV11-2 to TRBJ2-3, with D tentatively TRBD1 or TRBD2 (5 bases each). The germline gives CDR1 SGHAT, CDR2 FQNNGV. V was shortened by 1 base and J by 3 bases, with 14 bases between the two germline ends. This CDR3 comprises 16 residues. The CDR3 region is CASSLVAVGVTDTQYF. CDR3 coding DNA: TGTGCCAGCAGCTTAGTGGCCGTGGGGGTAACAGATACGCAGTATTTT.

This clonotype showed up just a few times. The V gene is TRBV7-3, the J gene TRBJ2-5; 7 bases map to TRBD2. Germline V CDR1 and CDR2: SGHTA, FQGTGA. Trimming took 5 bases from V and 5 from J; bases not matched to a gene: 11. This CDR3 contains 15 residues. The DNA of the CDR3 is TGTGCCAGCAGCCCCGGGACTACCCAACAGGAGACCCAGTACTTC. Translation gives CASSPGTTQQETQYF.

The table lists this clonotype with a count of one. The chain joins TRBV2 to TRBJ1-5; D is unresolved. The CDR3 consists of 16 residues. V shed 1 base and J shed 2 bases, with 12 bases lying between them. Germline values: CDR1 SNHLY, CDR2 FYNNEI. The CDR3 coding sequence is TGTGCCAGCAGTGAAGAGAGGCAGAGTGGCAATCAGCCCCAGCATTTT. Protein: CASSEERQSGNQPQHF.

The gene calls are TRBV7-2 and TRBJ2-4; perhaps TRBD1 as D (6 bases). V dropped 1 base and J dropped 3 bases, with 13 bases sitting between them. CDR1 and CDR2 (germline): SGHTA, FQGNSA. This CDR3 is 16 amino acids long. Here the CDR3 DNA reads TGTGCCAGCAGCTTAGAACAGGGCAAGGTCAAAAACATTCAGTACTTC. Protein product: CASSLEQGKVKNIQYF.